This is a list of T cell receptor beta chains from one sample in a study of Graves' ophthalmopathy and Graves' hyperthyroidism. TCRdb redid the calling of the multiplex PCR reads with MiXCR, one entry per CDR3 protein. The table records roughly 610,000 distinct CDR3 sequences, 22% of them present only once. Sequencing was done on a sample of peripheral blood. Source of these receptors: a woman aged 18-29 years with stable Graves' hyperthyroidism. Some clones in this sample may be carry-over from other donors' samples. Each CDR3 is given with its conserved first and last residue. D genes are given only for firm matches. Not all rows give a size; the values are once, few, many and, for expanded clones, a class.

clone size,J gene,D gene,V gene,CDR3 DNA,CDR3 protein
NA,TRBJ1-1,NA,TRBV30,TGTGCCTGGGGCGATATCGAAACCTTCTTTGGGAACACTGAAGCTTTCTTT,CAWGDIETFFGNTEAFF
many,TRBJ2-7,NA,TRBV14,TGTGCCAGCAGCGAGTGGAGGACAGCCTACGAGCAGTACTTC,CASSEWRTAYEQYF
NA,TRBJ1-2,NA,TRBV20-1,TGCAGTGCGGGGACTGACTATGGCTACACCTTC,CSAGTDYGYTF
few,TRBJ1-1,NA,TRBV12-3/TRBV12-4,TGTGCCAGCAGTTTAGTGGGACGGCGGAACACTGAAGCTTTCTTT,CASSLVGRRNTEAFF
many,TRBJ2-5,TRBD2,TRBV5-1,TGCGCCAGCAGCCTTCAGGGAGGGGAGACCCAGTACTTC,CASSLQGGETQYF
few,TRBJ1-1,NA,TRBV29-1,TGCAGCGCCGAGACAGATAACACTGAAGCTTTCTTT,CSAETDNTEAFF
many,TRBJ1-2,TRBD1,TRBV30,TGTGCCTGGGGTCCCGGGACAGGGAATGGCTACACCTTC,CAWGPGTGNGYTF
few,TRBJ2-7,NA,TRBV6-1,TGTGCCAGCATGCCGGGACCGGGGTCCTACGAGCAGTACTTC,CASMPGPGSYEQYF
many,TRBJ1-2,TRBD1,TRBV5-4,TGTGCCAGCAGCTTGTCAGGGGGCATTGACTATGGCTACACCTTC,CASSLSGGIDYGYTF
many,TRBJ1-1,NA,TRBV6-1,TGTGCCAGCAGTGATATGAGGGTCACTGAAGCTTTCTTT,CASSDMRVTEAFF
many,TRBJ1-5,TRBD1,TRBV28,TGTGCCAGCAGTTTCCACAGGGGAGATCAGCCCCAGCATTTT,CASSFHRGDQPQHF
NA,TRBJ1-1,NA,TRBV9,TGTGCCAGCAGCGATCCTCCGGGGACGGTGAACACTGAAGCTTTCTTT,CASSDPPGTVNTEAFF
NA,TRBJ1-1,NA,TRBV7-2,TGTGCCAGCAGTCAACCAGACCTAATCACTGAAGCTTTCTTT,CASSQPDLITEAFF
many,TRBJ2-5,TRBD2,TRBV12-3/TRBV12-4,TGTGCCAGCAGTTCTCAATCACTAGCGGGAGTGTTAGAGACCCAGTACTTC,CASSSQSLAGVLETQYF
many,TRBJ2-7,TRBD1,TRBV29-1,TGCAGCGTGGGGACAGATGATTCCTACGAGCAGTACTTC,CSVGTDDSYEQYF
NA,TRBJ2-4,NA,TRBV6-1,TGTGCCAGCAGTGAGAGGGTCTTAGCCAAAAACATTCAGTACTTC,CASSERVLAKNIQYF
NA,TRBJ1-2,NA,TRBV4-2,TGTGCCAGCAGCCAAGATCTCGGGGAAGTCTATGGCTACACCTTC,CASSQDLGEVYGYTF
NA,TRBJ2-5,NA,TRBV28,TGTGCCAGCACTCGACTTTCGGGTGTCCAAGAGACCCAGTACTTC,CASTRLSGVQETQYF
many,TRBJ2-2,NA,TRBV6-5,TGTGCCAGCAGTTATGCGGGGAGCAACGCCGGGGAGCTGTTTTTT,CASSYAGSNAGELFF
many,TRBJ1-5,NA,TRBV7-3,TGTGCCAGCAGCCTAGGTGGGGAAATGAATCAGCCCCAGCATTTT,CASSLGGEMNQPQHF
NA,TRBJ1-2,NA,TRBV12-3/TRBV12-4,TGTGCCAGCAGCCAAAACAGGAAGGGCTACACCTTC,CASSQNRKGYTF
NA,TRBJ1-2,NA,TRBV27,TGTGCCAGCAGTTTTGTGGATTTCCCGTACAGCTCTGGCTACACCTTC,CASSFVDFPYSSGYTF
NA,TRBJ2-7,TRBD1,TRBV28,TGTGCCAGCAGTTGGGACAGGGCTTACGAGCAGTACTTC,CASSWDRAYEQYF
many,TRBJ2-2,TRBD2,TRBV6-5,TGTGCCAGCAGTTACTCGATTGTAGCGGGGAACACCGGGGAGCTGTTTTTT,CASSYSIVAGNTGELFF
many,TRBJ1-2,NA,TRBV12-3/TRBV12-4,TGTGCCAGCAGTAGGACAGCGGCCTATGGCTACACCTTC,CASSRTAAYGYTF
many,TRBJ1-3,NA,TRBV6-5,TGTGCCAGCAGTTACTCTCCAGGCCTTACATCTGGAAACACCATATATTTT,CASSYSPGLTSGNTIYF
few,TRBJ2-5,NA,TRBV4-1,TGCGCCAGCAGCCAAGAGGGGGGTGGGACCCAGTACTTC,CASSQEGGGTQYF
NA,TRBJ2-2,NA,TRBV27,TGTGCCAGCAGTTCTAGGGATAGGGGCGGGGAGCTGTTTTTT,CASSSRDRGGELFF
many,TRBJ2-2,NA,TRBV6-1,TGTGCCAGCAGTCGGGACTGGGGGGCCGGGGAGCTGTTTTTT,CASSRDWGAGELFF
many,TRBJ1-1,TRBD1,TRBV28,TGTGCCAGCAGCCTTGTGACTACAGGGGGCGGGAACACTGAAGCTTTCTTT,CASSLVTTGGGNTEAFF
many,TRBJ2-5,TRBD2,TRBV6-1,TGTGCCAGCAGTGAAGCAGGGGCGGGAGCGGAGACCCAGTACTTC,CASSEAGAGAETQYF
once,TRBJ1-5,TRBD1,TRBV5-1,TGCGCCAGCAGCTACACAGGGGGGGATCAGCCCCAGCATTTT,CASSYTGGDQPQHF
many,TRBJ2-7,TRBD1,TRBV6-1,TGTGCCAGCATTCCATCACAGGGGGCGGGCTCCTACGAGCAGTACTTC,CASIPSQGAGSYEQYF
many,TRBJ2-5,TRBD1,TRBV12-3/TRBV12-4,TGTGCCAGCAGGACCGGGACAGCCTTCGGGGAGACCCAGTACTTC,CASRTGTAFGETQYF
many,TRBJ1-1,NA,TRBV5-1,TGCGCCAGCAGCTTGGAAGGGGGGAACACTGAAGCTTTCTTT,CASSLEGGNTEAFF
many,TRBJ2-7,NA,TRBV9,TGTGCCAGCAGCCCGGGGGGCGGGGATAACTACGAGCAGTACTTC,CASSPGGGDNYEQYF
NA,TRBJ2-7,TRBD1,TRBV7-6,TGTGCCAGCAGCTTAGGTAGTGCAGGGGGTACCGAGCAGTACTTC,CASSLGSAGGTEQYF
NA,TRBJ1-2,NA,TRBV27,TGTGCCAGCAGTTGGGCGGGGGGGCTGCTGGGCTACACCTTC,CASSWAGGLLGYTF
NA,TRBJ1-1,TRBD1,TRBV15,TGTGCCACCGGACAGGGTAGGACTGAAGCTTTCTTT,CATGQGRTEAFF
many,TRBJ2-7,TRBD2,TRBV27,TGTGCCAGCAGTTTCACCCGACTAGCCGCTGGAGAGCAGTACTTC,CASSFTRLAAGEQYF